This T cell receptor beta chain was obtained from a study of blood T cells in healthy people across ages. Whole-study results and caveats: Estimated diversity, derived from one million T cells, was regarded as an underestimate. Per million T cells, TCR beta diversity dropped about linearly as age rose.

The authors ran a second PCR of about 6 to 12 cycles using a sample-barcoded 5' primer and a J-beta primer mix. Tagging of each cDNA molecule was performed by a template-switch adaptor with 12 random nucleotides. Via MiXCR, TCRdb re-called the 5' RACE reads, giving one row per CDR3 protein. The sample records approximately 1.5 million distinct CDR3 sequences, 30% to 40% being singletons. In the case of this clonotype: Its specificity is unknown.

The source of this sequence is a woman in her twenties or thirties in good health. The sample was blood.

The CDR3: CSGGFRGGGDTQYF. The CDR3 region has the DNA TGCAGCGGCGGCTTCCGGGGAGGGGGAGATACGCAGTATTTT. The chain combines TRBV29-1 with TRBJ2-3; a weak D match, TRBD2 (7 bases). Germline V lookup: CDR1 SQVTM, CDR2 ANQGSEA. Deletions cut 7 bases from V and 5 bases from J, with 19 bases between. The CDR3 runs 14 residues.